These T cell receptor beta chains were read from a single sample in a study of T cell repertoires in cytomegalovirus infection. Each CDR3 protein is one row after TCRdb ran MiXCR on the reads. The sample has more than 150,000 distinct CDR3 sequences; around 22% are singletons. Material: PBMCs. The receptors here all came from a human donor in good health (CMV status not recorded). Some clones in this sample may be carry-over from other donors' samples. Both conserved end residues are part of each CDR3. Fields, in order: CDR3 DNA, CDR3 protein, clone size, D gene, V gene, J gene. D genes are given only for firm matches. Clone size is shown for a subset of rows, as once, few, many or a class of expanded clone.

DNA: TGTGCCAGCAGCCCCCGAGGGGTCAATCAGCCCCAGCATTTT
CDR3: CASSPRGVNQPQHF
size: many
D: -
V: TRBV7-9
J: TRBJ1-5

DNA: TGCGCCAGCAGCCAAGAAATACGGCATAGGGCGGACGCTAACTACGAGCAGTACTTC
CDR3: CASSQEIRHRADANYEQYF
size: -
D: -
V: TRBV4-3
J: TRBJ2-7

DNA: TGTGCCAGCAGCTTAGAGACAGGAAGGAGCAATCAGCCCCAGCATTTT
CDR3: CASSLETGRSNQPQHF
size: many
D: -
V: TRBV7-2
J: TRBJ1-5

DNA: TGTGCCAGCAGCTTAACTCCTCCCTCGACTAGCGGGAGAAGGGCAGATACGCAGTATTTT
CDR3: CASSLTPPSTSGRRADTQYF
size: many
D: TRBD2
V: TRBV7-3
J: TRBJ2-3

DNA: TGCAGTGCTACCGACAGGGGGACCCTGAACACTGAAGCTTTCTTT
CDR3: CSATDRGTLNTEAFF
size: -
D: TRBD1
V: TRBV20-1
J: TRBJ1-1

DNA: TGTGCCAGCAGTTTAGCTTCGGTATCCTATAATTCACCCCTCCACTTT
CDR3: CASSLASVSYNSPLHF
size: -
D: -
V: TRBV12-3/TRBV12-4
J: TRBJ1-6

DNA: TGTGCCAGCAGTTCCGGGGGAAGGGAAGCTTTCTTT
CDR3: CASSSGGREAFF
size: -
D: -
V: TRBV27
J: TRBJ1-1

DNA: TGTGCCAGCAGCTTTAGGTCCTCGGGCTCCACGAGCACAGATACGCAGTATTTT
CDR3: CASSFRSSGSTSTDTQYF
size: many
D: -
V: TRBV7-3
J: TRBJ2-3

DNA: TGCAGTGCTACGGCAGGACGAACACCCACCGGGGAGCTGTTTTTT
CDR3: CSATAGRTPTGELFF
size: -
D: -
V: TRBV20-1
J: TRBJ2-2

DNA: TGTGCCAGCAGTTTAAGCCCCACTAGCGGGCCTTACAATGAGCAGTTCTTC
CDR3: CASSLSPTSGPYNEQFF
size: few
D: TRBD2
V: TRBV12-3/TRBV12-4
J: TRBJ2-1

DNA: TGTGCCATCAGTGAGTCTGAAACGGGGCCGGAGACCCAGTACTTC
CDR3: CAISESETGPETQYF
size: -
D: -
V: TRBV10-3
J: TRBJ2-5

DNA: TGCAGCGTTCAAGGGTCAGGGACAGGGATGGCCAAAAACATTCAGTACTTC
CDR3: CSVQGSGTGMAKNIQYF
size: few
D: TRBD1
V: TRBV29-1
J: TRBJ2-4

DNA: TGCAGTGCTAGAGATCCCAGGGGGTCAGAGACCCAGTACTTC
CDR3: CSARDPRGSETQYF
size: -
D: TRBD1
V: TRBV20-1
J: TRBJ2-5

DNA: TGCAGCGTTGACGGGACGGGTATAGAGACCCAGTACTTC
CDR3: CSVDGTGIETQYF
size: few
D: -
V: TRBV29-1
J: TRBJ2-5

DNA: TGTGCCAGCAGCTTAGCTAATCCGGGACTAGCGGGAGGACGGTTTGGGCAGTTCTTC
CDR3: CASSLANPGLAGGRFGQFF
size: many
D: TRBD2
V: TRBV7-8
J: TRBJ2-1

DNA: TGTGCCAGCAGTGCCCCCAATGAGCAGTTCTTC
CDR3: CASSAPNEQFF
size: -
D: -
V: TRBV25-1
J: TRBJ2-1

DNA: TGCGCCAGCAGCTTGGAGCCAGCCGGGAACACTGAAGCTTTCTTT
CDR3: CASSLEPAGNTEAFF
size: -
D: -
V: TRBV5-1
J: TRBJ1-1

DNA: TGTGCCAGCAGCGCCCAGGATCACTACGAGCAGTACTTC
CDR3: CASSAQDHYEQYF
size: -
D: -
V: TRBV5-6
J: TRBJ2-7

DNA: TGTGCCAGCAGCCCCCCTCCGGGTCGGGTCTATAATGAAAAACTGTTTTTT
CDR3: CASSPPPGRVYNEKLFF
size: few
D: -
V: TRBV7-4
J: TRBJ1-4

DNA: TGTGCCAGCAGTCCCGGGCCGGACTACGAGCAGTACTTC
CDR3: CASSPGPDYEQYF
size: -
D: -
V: TRBV12-3/TRBV12-4
J: TRBJ2-7

DNA: TGTGCCAGCAGTTTGGGGAGGCTAGCCAAAAACATTCAGTACTTC
CDR3: CASSLGRLAKNIQYF
size: -
D: -
V: TRBV28
J: TRBJ2-4

DNA: TGTGCCAGTAGTATGGACGGGCGGAGCTCCTACGAGCAGTACTTC
CDR3: CASSMDGRSSYEQYF
size: few
D: -
V: TRBV19
J: TRBJ2-7

DNA: TGCAGTGCTAGAGATCCTACCGCCTCGTCTGGCGAGCAGTACTTC
CDR3: CSARDPTASSGEQYF
size: -
D: -
V: TRBV20-1
J: TRBJ2-7

DNA: TGTGCCAGCAGCTTAGTCGCGTGGCTGCAGGGTGACACCGGGGAGCTGTTTTTT
CDR3: CASSLVAWLQGDTGELFF
size: many
D: -
V: TRBV7-6
J: TRBJ2-2

DNA: TGTGCCAGCAGGATTACAGGGGTGGGGAACACTGAAGCTTTCTTT
CDR3: CASRITGVGNTEAFF
size: few
D: TRBD1
V: TRBV19
J: TRBJ1-1

DNA: TGCAGTGCGACGGACAAGGGCTACGAGCAGTACTTC
CDR3: CSATDKGYEQYF
size: few
D: -
V: TRBV20-1
J: TRBJ2-7

DNA: TGTGCCAGCAGCGTATCCATGGGAGGAGGGGCCAACGTCCTGACTTTC
CDR3: CASSVSMGGGANVLTF
size: -
D: -
V: TRBV9
J: TRBJ2-6

DNA: TGTGCCAGCAGCTTAGGTCCTAGCAATCAGCCCCAGCATTTT
CDR3: CASSLGPSNQPQHF
size: many
D: -
V: TRBV7-2
J: TRBJ1-5

DNA: TGTGCCAGCAGGCGGGGAGGGCCAGGAGATACGCAGTATTTT
CDR3: CASRRGGPGDTQYF
size: few
D: TRBD2
V: TRBV6-8
J: TRBJ2-3

DNA: TGCAGTGCTAGAGACCCGACTAGGGACGAAAAACTGTTTTTT
CDR3: CSARDPTRDEKLFF
size: few
D: -
V: TRBV20-1
J: TRBJ1-4

DNA: TGTGCCAGCAGCGCCCATCGGGAGTTCGGGTATTCACCCCTCCACTTT
CDR3: CASSAHREFGYSPLHF
size: few
D: -
V: TRBV5-6
J: TRBJ1-6

DNA: TGTGCCAGCTCACCAAAGGCACAAGAGACCCAGTACTTC
CDR3: CASSPKAQETQYF
size: -
D: -
V: TRBV18
J: TRBJ2-5

DNA: TGTGCCAGCAGGCCCCAGGGGCGCTCCTACAATGAGCAGTTCTTC
CDR3: CASRPQGRSYNEQFF
size: -
D: -
V: TRBV25-1
J: TRBJ2-1

DNA: TGTGCCAGGGACAGTTTGATTAGCTATCAGCCCCAGCATTTT
CDR3: CARDSLISYQPQHF
size: few
D: -
V: TRBV6-8
J: TRBJ1-5

DNA: TGTGCCAGCAGTTACTCGATCGGAAATGAGCAGTTCTTC
CDR3: CASSYSIGNEQFF
size: many
D: -
V: TRBV6-5
J: TRBJ2-1

DNA: TGTGCCAGCAGCAAACTAGCGACGAACACCGGGGAGCTGTTTTTT
CDR3: CASSKLATNTGELFF
size: many
D: TRBD2
V: TRBV7-2
J: TRBJ2-2

DNA: TGTGCCAGAACCGGACAGGGCGTCGTGGAGACCCAGTACTTC
CDR3: CARTGQGVVETQYF
size: -
D: TRBD1
V: TRBV28
J: TRBJ2-5

DNA: TGTGCCAGCAGCCCCCCGGCGGGGGGCCAAGAGACCCAGTACTTC
CDR3: CASSPPAGGQETQYF
size: few
D: TRBD2
V: TRBV11-2
J: TRBJ2-5

DNA: TGCAGCGGGGGACATCTCGGACAGGGATCGGATACGCAGTATTTT
CDR3: CSGGHLGQGSDTQYF
size: -
D: TRBD1
V: TRBV29-1
J: TRBJ2-3

DNA: TGTGCCAGCAGTTTAGTAGGGGAAGCTTTCTTT
CDR3: CASSLVGEAFF
size: -
D: -
V: TRBV28
J: TRBJ1-1

DNA: TGTGCCAGCAGCTTAGTAGGGAAGTCGAACACTGAAGCTTTCTTT
CDR3: CASSLVGKSNTEAFF
size: many
D: -
V: TRBV7-2
J: TRBJ1-1

DNA: TGTGCCAGCAGCTTAAGCCTAGCCTATGAGCAGTTCTTC
CDR3: CASSLSLAYEQFF
size: few
D: -
V: TRBV7-2
J: TRBJ2-1

DNA: TGTGCCAGCAGCTCCGGTGGGGCGGGAGGCCAAGAGACCCAGTACTTC
CDR3: CASSSGGAGGQETQYF
size: -
D: TRBD2
V: TRBV11-3
J: TRBJ2-5

DNA: TGTGCCAGCAGTACAGGGGCCTCCTACGAGCAGTACTTC
CDR3: CASSTGASYEQYF
size: many
D: TRBD1
V: TRBV7-9
J: TRBJ2-7

DNA: TGCAGCGTTGAAGATCGGGGCAGGGTGTCCTACGAGCAGTACTTC
CDR3: CSVEDRGRVSYEQYF
size: -
D: -
V: TRBV29-1
J: TRBJ2-7

DNA: TGCAGTGCTAGTAAGGACAGGCTCTACGAGCAGTACTTC
CDR3: CSASKDRLYEQYF
size: few
D: TRBD1
V: TRBV20-1
J: TRBJ2-7

DNA: TGTGCCAGCAGCTGGGGACTAGTACGAAGAACAGATACGCAGTATTTT
CDR3: CASSWGLVRRTDTQYF
size: few
D: TRBD2
V: TRBV7-2
J: TRBJ2-3

DNA: TGTGCCAGCGGGTCTAGCGGCTACAATGAGCAGTTCTTC
CDR3: CASGSSGYNEQFF
size: few
D: TRBD2
V: TRBV6-2/TRBV6-3
J: TRBJ2-1

DNA: TGTGCCAGCAGCCGAGGGAAGATGGGGGGCTACACCTTC
CDR3: CASSRGKMGGYTF
size: -
D: -
V: TRBV27
J: TRBJ1-2

DNA: TGTGCCAGCAGCCCGAGGACAGGGGGTAATTCACCCCTCCACTTT
CDR3: CASSPRTGGNSPLHF
size: many
D: TRBD1
V: TRBV7-2
J: TRBJ1-6

DNA: TGTGCCAGCAGCCACTGGACTAGCGGGAGTGGGGGGGGACAAGAGACCCAGTACTTC
CDR3: CASSHWTSGSGGGQETQYF
size: -
D: TRBD2
V: TRBV7-6
J: TRBJ2-5